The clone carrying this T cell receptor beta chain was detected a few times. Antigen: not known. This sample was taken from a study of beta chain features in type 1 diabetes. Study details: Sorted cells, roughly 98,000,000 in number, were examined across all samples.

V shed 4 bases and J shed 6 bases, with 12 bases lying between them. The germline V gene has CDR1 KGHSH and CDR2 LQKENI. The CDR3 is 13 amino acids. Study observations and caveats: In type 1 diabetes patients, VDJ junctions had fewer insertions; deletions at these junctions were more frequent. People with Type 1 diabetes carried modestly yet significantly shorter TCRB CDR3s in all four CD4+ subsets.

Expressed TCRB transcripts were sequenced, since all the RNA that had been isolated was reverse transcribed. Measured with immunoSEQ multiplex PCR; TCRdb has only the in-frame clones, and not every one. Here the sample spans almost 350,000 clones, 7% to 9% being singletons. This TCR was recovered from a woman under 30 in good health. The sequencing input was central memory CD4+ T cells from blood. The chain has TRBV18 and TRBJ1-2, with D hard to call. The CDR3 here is CASSQRADNGYTF. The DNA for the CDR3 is TGTGCCAGCTCACAGCGGGCCGACAATGGCTACACCTTC.